This T cell receptor (beta chain) was obtained from a study of shared clonotypes between healthy human individuals. Broader study findings: Memory subsets had estimated richness that was generally smaller than that of naive subsets.

Germline CDR1 and CDR2: GTSNPN and SVGIG (reference sequence). This CDR3 is built from 10 residues. Comments on this clone: Antigen unknown. At one boundary the junction diverges from the germline segment, which might be a read error.

Sequenced by immunoSEQ multiplex PCR; TCRdb stores in-frame clones only, minus some. The sample yields about 1.5 million clones, 95% to 99% seen once. Sequences were obtained from naive CD4+ T cells sorted from blood. Indicated subset: CD45RA+ positively selected. The chain uses TRBV30 and TRBJ2-7; D is possibly TRBD2 (5 bases). The receptor was derived from a man younger than 40 in good health. The CDR3 region is CRETREEQYF. The CDR3 DNA reads TGCCGAGAAACTAGAGAAGAGCAGTACTTC.